This T cell receptor (beta chain) was identified in a study of blood T cell repertoires in COVID-19. Study as a whole: PBMCs, B-cell-depleted T cells, or T cells were the source of the cDNA or gDNA that made up the material.

CDR3 size: 15 residues. Germline V lookup: CDR1 SSHAT, CDR2 FNYEAQ (reference sequence). With V trimmed by 5 bases and J by 5 bases, 6 bases remained unmatched. In the authors' workflow: Estimated nucleated cell counts came from reference gene primer amplification. This table comes from immunoSEQ multiplex PCR, and its TCRdb copy is limited to in-frame clones, with some not included. That table gives V, J and clone size, and the DNA gave D and trimming. The data hold over 60,000 clones, with around four fifths observed a single time. The chain recombines TRBV7-7 with TRBJ2-5; 12 bases agree with TRBD2. The source of this sequence is a man aged 60-69 years with COVID-19, enrolled during active disease. The specimen sequenced was peripheral blood. The CDR3: CASSAGLAGRETQYF. In DNA, the CDR3 is TGTGCCAGCAGCGCTGGACTAGCGGGAAGGGAGACCCAGTACTTC. Drawing the rest from reference TRBV7-7 and TRBJ2-5, the complete variable domain is GAGVSQSPRYKVTKRGQDVTLRCDPISSHATLYWYQQALGQGPEFLTYFNYEAQPDKSGLPSDRFSAERPEGSISTLTIQRTEQRDSAMYRCASSAGLAGRETQYFGPGTRLLVL.